This T cell receptor (beta chain) was sequenced during a study of cytotoxic CD8 clonotypes in ibrutinib-treated CLL. Generated by immunoSEQ multiplex PCR, the TCRdb table keeps only in-frame clones and is missing some. This repertoire shows over 150,000 clones, more than 65% found once; its top ten account for around 2.1%. This TCR was recovered from a human donor with chronic lymphocytic leukemia. This material consisted of PBMCs, taken after 12 months of ibrutinib treatment.

CDR3 amino acids: CASSPRRDSWNEQFF. The CDR3 DNA follows: TGTGCCAGCAGCCCCCGCCGGGACAGTTGGAATGAGCAGTTCTTC. This chain uses TRBV7-9 with TRBJ2-1, with 7 bases matching TRBD1. The CDR3 loop spans 15 amino acids. Germline V gives CDR1 SEHNR, CDR2 FQNEAQ (reference sequence). V trimming: 5 bases; J trimming: 7 bases; junction bases outside the gene matches: 11.